This is a list of T cell receptor beta chains from one sample in a study of shared clonotypes between healthy human individuals. The data were produced by immunoSEQ multiplex PCR, yet TCRdb's version contains in-frame clones alone and is incomplete. The sample carries almost 700,000 clones, 92% recorded once. The sequenced sample consisted of naive CD8+ T cells sorted from blood. The receptor source for this set is a man aged 25 to 45 in good health. The conserved cysteine and the conserved F or W are not part of the CDR3 here. Fields, in order: D gene, J gene, clone size, V gene, CDR3 protein. D genes are given only for firm matches. Size values are once, few and many counts, or a class for expanded clones, and some rows have none.

D: TRBD1; J: TRBJ1-1; size: NA; V: TRBV25-1; CDR3: ASTPSVGQGAPVYEAF
D: TRBD2; J: TRBJ2-1; size: NA; V: TRBV9; CDR3: ASMASGSNEQF
D: TRBD1; J: TRBJ2-3; size: NA; V: TRBV29-1; CDR3: SVIEGARTDTQY
D: NA; J: TRBJ1-3; size: once; V: TRBV11-3; CDR3: ASSQGTSPGNTIY
D: TRBD2; J: TRBJ2-7; size: NA; V: TRBV7-9; CDR3: ASSLSGSPYEQY
D: TRBD1; J: TRBJ2-1; size: once; V: TRBV27; CDR3: ASSPGTGGREQF
D: NA; J: TRBJ2-7; size: NA; V: TRBV11-2; CDR3: ASSLNRAYEQY
D: NA; J: TRBJ2-1; size: NA; V: TRBV5-5; CDR3: ASSFGRPPYNEQF
D: NA; J: TRBJ2-4; size: NA; V: TRBV7-2; CDR3: APGEVAKNIQY
D: TRBD2; J: TRBJ2-7; size: NA; V: TRBV5-1; CDR3: ASTSGSVDEQY
D: NA; J: TRBJ1-5; size: few; V: TRBV27; CDR3: ASSLKSLEPQH
D: NA; J: TRBJ2-3; size: NA; V: TRBV9; CDR3: ASSVTTDTQY
D: NA; J: TRBJ1-3; size: NA; V: TRBV6-4; CDR3: ASSKSGRSSSGNTIY
D: NA; J: TRBJ1-3; size: NA; V: TRBV29-1; CDR3: SVDKQGSGNTIY
D: TRBD2; J: TRBJ2-3; size: NA; V: TRBV30; CDR3: AWLGRAGVGTDTQY
D: NA; J: TRBJ2-6; size: NA; V: TRBV5-4; CDR3: ASSSGTPAGANVLT
D: TRBD2; J: TRBJ2-7; size: NA; V: TRBV4-1; CDR3: ASSHLAGGGWEQY
D: TRBD2; J: TRBJ2-7; size: NA; V: TRBV29-1; CDR3: SVEASGTTYEQY
D: TRBD1; J: TRBJ1-2; size: few; V: TRBV10-2; CDR3: ATTMGQNYGYT
D: TRBD2; J: TRBJ2-5; size: NA; V: TRBV11-2; CDR3: ASRGRASGRIWETQY
D: TRBD1; J: TRBJ2-2; size: NA; V: TRBV2; CDR3: VSRAPRDSRTGELF
D: NA; J: TRBJ2-1; size: once; V: TRBV4-3; CDR3: ASSQGFGTINNEQF
D: NA; J: TRBJ2-1; size: once; V: TRBV5-1; CDR3: ASSLSLLDEQF
D: NA; J: TRBJ2-7; size: NA; V: TRBV2; CDR3: ASSDQPSSYEQY
D: TRBD2; J: TRBJ2-3; size: NA; V: TRBV5-4; CDR3: ASSLGPLADPVDTQY
D: NA; J: TRBJ2-1; size: NA; V: TRBV27; CDR3: ASSLSRRPGNEQF
D: NA; J: TRBJ2-7; size: NA; V: TRBV6-5; CDR3: ASSYYARADYEQY
D: NA; J: TRBJ2-5; size: NA; V: TRBV5-6; CDR3: ASSWIRDGETQY
D: NA; J: TRBJ1-1; size: NA; V: TRBV10-2; CDR3: ASSSRPKVDSAAF
D: NA; J: TRBJ2-5; size: NA; V: TRBV14; CDR3: ASSQRGGRQETQY
D: TRBD1; J: TRBJ1-4; size: NA; V: TRBV7-9; CDR3: ASSLGGQGDEKLF
D: NA; J: TRBJ1-4; size: NA; V: TRBV2; CDR3: ATGHDATNEKLF
D: NA; J: TRBJ2-7; size: NA; V: TRBV27; CDR3: ASSLMGPSYEQY
D: TRBD2; J: TRBJ2-5; size: once; V: TRBV4-3; CDR3: ASAGRVMETQY
D: TRBD2; J: TRBJ2-1; size: NA; V: TRBV7-8; CDR3: ASSSLAGGPLVSNEQF
D: TRBD2; J: TRBJ2-1; size: NA; V: TRBV9; CDR3: ASSVGLAGYNEQF
D: NA; J: TRBJ2-7; size: NA; V: TRBV19; CDR3: ASSISGLAVEQY
D: TRBD2; J: TRBJ2-5; size: NA; V: TRBV6-6; CDR3: AAGGVRETQY
D: TRBD2; J: TRBJ2-1; size: NA; V: TRBV18; CDR3: ASSQLREDNEQF
D: NA; J: TRBJ1-4; size: NA; V: TRBV29-1; CDR3: SVAVQKGLF
D: NA; J: TRBJ1-2; size: few; V: TRBV14; CDR3: ASSQGGAHGYT
D: TRBD2; J: TRBJ2-2; size: NA; V: TRBV27; CDR3: ASSRTSGRAATGELF
D: TRBD1; J: TRBJ1-4; size: NA; V: TRBV5-1; CDR3: ASKRRTGTNEKLF
D: NA; J: TRBJ2-1; size: once; V: TRBV2; CDR3: ASSHTYNEQF
D: NA; J: TRBJ2-2; size: once; V: TRBV10-1; CDR3: ASSEKVPGSPGPGELF
D: NA; J: TRBJ1-5; size: many; V: TRBV4-1; CDR3: ATSERHLSNQPQH
D: NA; J: TRBJ2-7; size: NA; V: TRBV1; CDR3: TSSQQARTSGRFVACSEQY
D: NA; J: TRBJ2-5; size: NA; V: TRBV7-9; CDR3: ASSSTTDRGETQY
D: NA; J: TRBJ2-1; size: NA; V: TRBV7-9; CDR3: ASSLMSEQF
D: TRBD2; J: TRBJ2-1; size: NA; V: TRBV4-1; CDR3: ASSQGGREGPYNEQF
D: TRBD2; J: TRBJ2-1; size: NA; V: TRBV28; CDR3: ASSITPGLAGVDEQF